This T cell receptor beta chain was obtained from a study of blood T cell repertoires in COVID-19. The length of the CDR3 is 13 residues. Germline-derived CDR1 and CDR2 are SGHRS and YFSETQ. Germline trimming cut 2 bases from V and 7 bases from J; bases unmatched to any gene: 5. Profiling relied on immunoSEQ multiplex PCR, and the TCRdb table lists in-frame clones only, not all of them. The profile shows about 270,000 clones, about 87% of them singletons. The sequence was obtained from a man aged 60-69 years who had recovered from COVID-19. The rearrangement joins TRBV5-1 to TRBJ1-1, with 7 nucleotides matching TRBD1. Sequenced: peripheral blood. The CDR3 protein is CASSFDRELEAFF. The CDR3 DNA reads TGCGCCAGCAGCTTTGACAGGGAGCTTGAAGCTTTCTTT. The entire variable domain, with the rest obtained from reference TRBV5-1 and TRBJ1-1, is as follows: KAGVTQTPRYLIKTRGQQVTLSCSPISGHRSVSWYQQTPGQGLQFLFEYFSETQRNKGNFPGRFSGRQFSNSRSEMNVSTLELGDSALYLCASSFDRELEAFFGQGTRLTVV.